The T cell receptor (beta chain) described here comes from a study of blood T cell repertoires in COVID-19. For the study at large: Spain, Italy and the United States supplied samples that represented acute and convalescent COVID-19.

The CDR3 extends over 12 amino acids. V lost 3 bases to trimming and J lost 1 base, with 4 bases between them. Germline-derived CDR1 and CDR2 are KGHSH and LQKENI. The data were produced by immunoSEQ multiplex PCR, yet TCRdb's version contains in-frame clones alone and is incomplete. The sample has about 140,000 clones; over 75% are singletons. The clonotype comes from a human donor in a cohort sampled during active COVID-19. The sequenced sample was peripheral blood. The chain carries TRBV18 and TRBJ2-7; D gene ambiguous. CDR3 residues: CASSPQSYEQYF. The CDR3 coding sequence is TGTGCCAGCTCACCGCAGTCCTACGAGCAGTACTTC.